This is a list of T cell receptor beta chains from one sample in a study of memory CD4+ T cells and cytomegalovirus serostatus. TCRdb's copy holds only in-frame clones and misses some; the assay was immunoSEQ multiplex PCR. Seen here are about 50,000 clones, around 82% observed once, and the top ten hold around 0.67%. Sequenced: memory CD4+ T cells from blood. These receptors were collected from an adult in good health and CMV-seronegative. Each CDR3 is given with its conserved first and last residue. The D gene is left open where the match is weak.

v_gene: TRBV5-1; d_gene: TRBD2; j_gene: TRBJ2-5; CDR3aa: CASSLLAGGETQYF
v_gene: TRBV10-2; d_gene: -; j_gene: TRBJ2-2; CDR3aa: CASSEESRNTGELFF
v_gene: TRBV5-6; d_gene: TRBD1; j_gene: TRBJ2-2; CDR3aa: CASSAPGQGASNTGELFF
v_gene: TRBV6-5; d_gene: TRBD1; j_gene: TRBJ2-7; CDR3aa: CAMSRGGQGGYEQYF
v_gene: TRBV6-5; d_gene: -; j_gene: TRBJ1-6; CDR3aa: CASSYSTGGSSPLHF
v_gene: TRBV29-1; d_gene: -; j_gene: TRBJ2-2; CDR3aa: CSVEARAANTGELFF
v_gene: TRBV28; d_gene: -; j_gene: TRBJ2-7; CDR3aa: CASSLWMTSYEQYF
v_gene: TRBV6-1; d_gene: -; j_gene: TRBJ1-1; CDR3aa: CASSDRGGIGIAFF
v_gene: TRBV29-1; d_gene: -; j_gene: TRBJ2-2; CDR3aa: CSGRDPDSHTGELFF
v_gene: TRBV6-1; d_gene: TRBD1; j_gene: TRBJ1-1; CDR3aa: CATQGAWAEAFF
v_gene: TRBV7-2; d_gene: -; j_gene: TRBJ2-4; CDR3aa: CASSSEDRGNNIQYF
v_gene: TRBV19; d_gene: -; j_gene: TRBJ1-5; CDR3aa: CASSIEGGNQPQHF
v_gene: TRBV28; d_gene: TRBD1; j_gene: TRBJ1-4; CDR3aa: CASSLGSAGGEEKLFF
v_gene: TRBV12-2; d_gene: -; j_gene: TRBJ2-1; CDR3aa: CASRFGGRAANEQFF
v_gene: TRBV11-2; d_gene: -; j_gene: TRBJ2-5; CDR3aa: CASSLTRLDQYF
v_gene: TRBV28; d_gene: TRBD1; j_gene: TRBJ2-7; CDR3aa: CASSPHRQGWAYEQYF
v_gene: TRBV6-1; d_gene: -; j_gene: TRBJ1-1; CDR3aa: CASGGGRNTEAFF
v_gene: TRBV28; d_gene: -; j_gene: TRBJ1-1; CDR3aa: CASSLKGSGAFF
v_gene: TRBV4-2; d_gene: -; j_gene: TRBJ2-5; CDR3aa: CASSQGQEYQETQYF
v_gene: TRBV5-1; d_gene: -; j_gene: TRBJ1-1; CDR3aa: CASSLVLRNTEAFF
v_gene: TRBV9; d_gene: -; j_gene: TRBJ2-1; CDR3aa: CASSVEVGDNEQFF
v_gene: TRBV5-1; d_gene: -; j_gene: TRBJ2-3; CDR3aa: CASRGVIGTDTQYF
v_gene: TRBV20-1; d_gene: -; j_gene: TRBJ2-3; CDR3aa: CSATRGDTQYF
v_gene: TRBV20-1; d_gene: -; j_gene: TRBJ2-7; CDR3aa: CSASISREQYF